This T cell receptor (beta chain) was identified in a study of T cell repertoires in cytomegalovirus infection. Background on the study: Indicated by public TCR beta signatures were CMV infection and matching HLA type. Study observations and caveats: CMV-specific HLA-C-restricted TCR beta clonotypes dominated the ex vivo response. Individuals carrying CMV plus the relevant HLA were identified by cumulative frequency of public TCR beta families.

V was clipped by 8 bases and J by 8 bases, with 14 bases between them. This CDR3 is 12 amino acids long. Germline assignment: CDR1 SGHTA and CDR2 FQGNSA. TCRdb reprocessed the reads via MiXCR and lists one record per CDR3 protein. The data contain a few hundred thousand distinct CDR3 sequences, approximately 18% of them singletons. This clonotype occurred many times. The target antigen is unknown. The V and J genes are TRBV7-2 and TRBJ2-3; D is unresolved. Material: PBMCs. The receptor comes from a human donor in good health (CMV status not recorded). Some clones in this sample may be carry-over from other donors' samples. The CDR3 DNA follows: TGTGCCAGCGGAAAGGAGCTTGCTACGCAGTATTTT. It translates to CASGKELATQYF.